One and the same sample provided the 22 T cell receptor beta chains below, sequenced in a study of T-cell memory formation after mild COVID-19. One entry per CDR3 protein results from TCRdb running MiXCR on the 5' RACE reads. The table has 350,000 to 450,000 distinct CDR3 sequences, approximately 24% seen once. Sequencing was carried out using PBMCs or a T cell subset sorted from them (not recorded which). The origin of the receptors is an adult woman who had mild COVID-19 (a few samples of this study predate the infection). Cell type and time point are not known.

The chain uses TRBV18 and TRBJ1-2; a possible D gene is TRBD1 (5 bases). V lost 5 bases and J 0 bases, leaving 10 bases between the germline ends. The CDR3 has 14 residues. Germline V lookup: CDR1 KGHSH, CDR2 LQKENI. CDR3 bases: TGTGCCAGCTCAGCGGGGGAAGCTAACTATGGCTACACCTTC. Translated, it gives CASSAGEANYGYTF.

This chain connects TRBV7-8 to TRBJ2-1; D may be TRBD1 or TRBD2 (5 bases each). The CDR3 runs 18 residues. Trimming pared 3 bases from V and 1 base from J, leaving 19 bases between. CDR1 and CDR2 (germline): SGHVS, FQNEAQ. The CDR3 DNA reads TGTGCCAGCAGCTTCCGACTTGGGGGTAGCGCATCCTACAATGAGCAGTTCTTC. This gives the protein CASSFRLGGSASYNEQFF.

The table lists this clonotype with a few counts. CDR3 sequence (DNA): TGTGCCAGCAGCCAACCCGGGACACTGACCTACGAGCAGTACTTC. Translation gives CASSQPGTLTYEQYF. The V call is TRBV11-3, the J call TRBJ2-7; a weak D match, TRBD1 (6 bases). Trimming left V 5 bases short and J 2 bases short, with 16 bases between. Looked up from germline, CDR1 is SGHNT and CDR2 is YENEEA. The CDR3 runs to 15 residues. Full variable domain (remainder filled in from reference TRBV11-3 and TRBJ2-7): EAGVVQSPRYKIIEKKQPVAFWCNPISGHNTLYWYLQNLGQGPELLIRYENEEAVDDSQLPKDRFSAERLKGVDSTLKIQPAELGDSAVYLCASSQPGTLTYEQYFGPGTRLTVT.

The CDR3 protein is CASSPHGSGANVLTF. CDR3 sequence (DNA): TGTGCCAGCAGTCCCCACGGCTCTGGGGCCAACGTCCTGACTTTC. This rearrangement joins TRBV3-1 to TRBJ2-6; no definite D call. Trimming removed 6 bases from V and 0 bases from J, with 9 bases in between. This CDR3 has 15 amino acids. Looked up from germline, CDR1 is LGHDT and CDR2 is YNNKEL (reference sequence).

The sample holds a few counts of this clonotype. The rearrangement uses TRBV3-1 and TRBJ2-5; no clear D gene. Germline CDR1 LGHDT, CDR2 YNNKEL (reference sequence). The CDR3 is 13 amino acids. V gave up 1 base and J gave up 1 base, with 4 bases separating them. For the CDR3, the DNA is TGTGCCAGCAGCCAAGGCCCCCAAGAGACCCAGTACTTC. It translates to CASSQGPQETQYF.

This chain links TRBV5-1 with TRBJ2-7; 8 bases fit TRBD1. J lost 2 bases, V lost 5 bases, and 9 bases had no gene match. CDR1 and CDR2 (germline): SGHRS, YFSETQ. There are 15 residues in the CDR3. This CDR3 is CASSTGQAAPYEQYF. As DNA, the CDR3 is TGCGCCAGCAGTACGGGACAGGCGGCTCCCTACGAGCAGTACTTC.

This clonotype was observed a few times. This chain joins TRBV25-1 and TRBJ2-7; TRBD1 matches 10 bases. Trimming at V came to 1 base and at J to 7 bases, leaving 10 bases not matched to a gene. This CDR3 region has 16 residues. In germline, CDR1 is MGHDK, CDR2 SYGVNS. CDR3 nucleotides: TGTGCCAGCAGTGAATCACGGACAGGGGGTTTAAGGGAGCAGTACTTC. Residues: CASSESRTGGLREQYF.

This chain joins TRBV10-2 and TRBJ1-1, with 8 bases aligning to TRBD1. Germline CDR1 WSHSY, CDR2 SAAADI. Unmatched junction bases numbered 8, after V lost 7 bases and J lost 1 base. The CDR3 consists of 15 residues. The CDR3 DNA reads as TGCGCCAGCATTAGATCGGACAGGGAGAACACTGAAGCTTTCTTT. It encodes CASIRSDRENTEAFF.

This clonotype was picked up a small number of times. The chain has TRBV20-1 and TRBJ2-7; TRBD1 matches 7 bases. Trimming took 1 base from V and 6 from J; bases not matched to a gene: 9. In germline, CDR1 is DFQATT, CDR2 SNEGSKA (reference sequence). The CDR3 spans 14 residues. The CDR3 sequence: CSARGARDSPEQYF. DNA of the CDR3: TGCAGTGCTAGAGGGGCCCGGGACAGCCCCGAGCAGTACTTC.

The chain has TRBV13 and TRBJ1-1; D unresolved. V lost 6 bases, J lost 4 bases, and 15 bases lay in between. This CDR3 has 14 residues. Germline lookup yields CDR1 PRHDT and CDR2 FYEKMQ (reference sequence). CDR3 in amino acids: CASSFMMVSTEAFF. CDR3 nucleotides: TGTGCCAGCAGTTTTATGATGGTGAGCACTGAAGCTTTCTTT.

Only a few counts were recorded for this clonotype. The rearrangement uses TRBV20-1 and TRBJ1-2; 8 bases align to TRBD1. Losses at the gene ends were 8 bases for V and 2 bases for J; bases not matched to a gene: 13. This CDR3 region has 15 residues. CDR1 is DFQATT and CDR2 is SNEGSKA in the germline V gene (reference sequence). CDR3 nucleotide sequence: TGCAGTCCCCCCGGGACAGGCGGTAGCAACTATGGCTACACCTTC. Its protein is CSPPGTGGSNYGYTF.

This clonotype was detected only a few times. The chain links TRBV4-1 to TRBJ1-3; D might be TRBD1 (5 bases). V dropped 1 base and J dropped 2 bases, with 12 bases sitting between them. Per germline, CDR1 MGHRA and CDR2 YSYEKL. The CDR3 loop spans 16 amino acids. The CDR3 DNA follows: TGCGCCAGCAGCCAAGGTCCAGGGCAGGCTGGAAACACCATATATTTT. This encodes CASSQGPGQAGNTIYF.

The V and J genes are TRBV4-1 and TRBJ2-3; D call uncertain. Trimming shortened V by 2 bases and J by 0 bases, and 6 bases separated the two germline ends. The CDR3 runs 14 residues. The germline V gene encodes CDR1 MGHRA and CDR2 YSYEKL. The CDR3 DNA is TGCGCCAGCAGCCAATCGGTCAGCACAGATACGCAGTATTTT. It codes for CASSQSVSTDTQYF.

The chain joins TRBV7-9 to TRBJ1-1; D perhaps matches TRBD1 (5 bases). Germline V CDR1 and CDR2: SEHNR, FQNEAQ (reference sequence). V was clipped by 1 base and J by 1 base, with 16 bases between them. The CDR3 runs to 17 residues. CDR3 sequence reads: CASSLGLGALQNTEAFF. For the CDR3, the DNA is TGTGCCAGCAGCTTAGGGTTAGGGGCTTTACAGAACACTGAAGCTTTCTTT.

As to this clonotype: A read error may produce the germline difference seen at one junction end. The chain uses TRBV20-1 and TRBJ2-3, with TRBD2 matching 11 bases. CDR3 length: 12 residues. Germline V gene lookup returns CDR1 DFQATT and CDR2 SNEGSKA (reference sequence). This CDR3 is CSARGVTSGMHF. The DNA for the CDR3 is TGCAGTGCCCGGGGGGTGACTAGCGGGATGCACTTT.

The rearrangement links TRBV5-4 to TRBJ2-3; the match to TRBD1 covers 9 bases. J gave up 2 bases and V 3 bases, and 4 bases lay outside the gene matches. The CDR3 has 15 residues. The V gene's germline CDR1 is SGHNT and CDR2 YYREEE (reference sequence). This chain's CDR3 is CASSSGTGITDTQYF. In nucleotides, the CDR3 is TGTGCCAGCAGCTCCGGGACAGGGATCACAGATACGCAGTATTTT.

J is TRBJ1-2 and V is TRBV11-3; D not resolved. There are 13 residues in the CDR3. Germline V gene data show CDR1 as SGHNT and CDR2 as YENEEA. V was shortened by 5 bases and J by 5 bases, with 12 bases between the two germline ends. CDR3 sequence reads: CASSRRELYGYTF. The CDR3 DNA is TGTGCCAGCAGCCGGCGCGAGCTTTATGGCTACACCTTC.

V and J are TRBV5-1 and TRBJ2-5, with unresolved D. Germline assignment: CDR1 SGHRS and CDR2 YFSETQ. V dropped 5 bases and J dropped 0 bases, with 14 bases sitting between them. CDR3 length: 15 residues. CDR3 DNA sequence: TGCGCCAGCAGTAGCCAGGACGTGTACCAAGAGACCCAGTACTTC. Translating it yields CASSSQDVYQETQYF. The whole variable domain, remainder taken from reference TRBV5-1 and TRBJ2-5, is KAGVTQTPRYLIKTRGQQVTLSCSPISGHRSVSWYQQTPGQGLQFLFEYFSETQRNKGNFPGRFSGRQFSNSRSEMNVSTLELGDSALYLCASSSQDVYQETQYFGPGTRLLVL.

In nucleotides, the CDR3 is TGTGCCAGCAGCCCCTCCTCCAATGGGGACATTCAGTACTTC. Protein product: CASSPSSNGDIQYF. This chain joins TRBV6-5 and TRBJ2-4, with D unclear. V was shortened by 6 bases and J by 8 bases, with 17 bases between the two germline ends. This CDR3 contains 14 residues. Germline V gives CDR1 MNHEY, CDR2 SVGAGI.

The chain's CDR3 is CASSVGTGFREQFF. Here the CDR3 DNA reads TGTGCCAGCAGCGTAGGGACAGGGTTTCGGGAGCAGTTCTTC. The gene calls are TRBV9 and TRBJ2-1; 8 bases are a match to TRBD1. The V gene end was trimmed by 0 bases and the J gene end by 10 bases; junction bases not matched to a gene: 6. The CDR3 has 14 residues. The germline V gene has CDR1 SGDLS and CDR2 YYNGEE.

This clonotype has just a few counts. The chain recombines TRBV10-3 with TRBJ2-1, with a weak D call TRBD1 (7 bases). V was pared by 4 bases and J by 7 bases, with 23 bases between. The CDR3 loop spans 17 amino acids. Germline CDR1 and CDR2: ENHRY and SYGVKD. CDR3: CAISGRSEGQSSNEQFF. The CDR3 DNA reads as TGTGCCATCAGTGGAAGATCGGAGGGACAGTCCTCAAATGAGCAGTTCTTC.

This clonotype came up many times. The chain carries TRBV5-1 and TRBJ2-7; D may be TRBD1 (5 bases). The V gene lost 0 bases and the J gene lost 3 bases, with 7 bases spanning the gap. Germline V gives CDR1 SGHRS, CDR2 YFSETQ. CDR3 length equals 13 residues. CDR3 in amino acids: CASSLGGDYEQYF. The CDR3 DNA is TGCGCCAGCAGCTTGGGGGGCGACTACGAGCAGTACTTC. The full variable domain, completed using reference TRBV5-1 and TRBJ2-7, is KAGVTQTPRYLIKTRGQQVTLSCSPISGHRSVSWYQQTPGQGLQFLFEYFSETQRNKGNFPGRFSGRQFSNSRSEMNVSTLELGDSALYLCASSLGGDYEQYFGPGTRLTVT.